This TCR beta chain was captured by sequencing in a study of cytomegalovirus exposure and HLA in healthy donors. Germline CDR1 reads SEHNR; CDR2 reads FQNEAQ (reference sequence). The V end lost 4 bases, the J end lost 5 bases, and 15 bases lay between the germline ends. The CDR3 loop spans 14 amino acids. About this clone: Its antigen is not known.

The study ran its PCR with 60 Vbeta and 13 Jbeta primers. TCRdb's table, derived via immunoSEQ multiplex PCR, lists solely in-frame clones and lacks some. The sample contains fewer than 150,000 clones, 70% to 80% of which appear only once. Overall study results and limits: At a 0.05 false discovery rate, a later analysis found over 15,000 TCR beta sequences to be associated with HLA alleles. Relative to the 666-donor mean, N-insertions were reportedly fewer in an Asian-associated ancestry cluster in a later analysis.

The receptor was isolated from a man aged 50 or older in good health and CMV-seronegative. J is TRBJ2-7 and V is TRBV7-9; a possible D gene is TRBD1 (6 bases). The sample comprised PBMCs. CDR3 protein: CASSYPGTLDEQYF. CDR3 nucleotide sequence: TGTGCCAGCAGCTATCCCGGGACATTGGACGAGCAGTACTTC.